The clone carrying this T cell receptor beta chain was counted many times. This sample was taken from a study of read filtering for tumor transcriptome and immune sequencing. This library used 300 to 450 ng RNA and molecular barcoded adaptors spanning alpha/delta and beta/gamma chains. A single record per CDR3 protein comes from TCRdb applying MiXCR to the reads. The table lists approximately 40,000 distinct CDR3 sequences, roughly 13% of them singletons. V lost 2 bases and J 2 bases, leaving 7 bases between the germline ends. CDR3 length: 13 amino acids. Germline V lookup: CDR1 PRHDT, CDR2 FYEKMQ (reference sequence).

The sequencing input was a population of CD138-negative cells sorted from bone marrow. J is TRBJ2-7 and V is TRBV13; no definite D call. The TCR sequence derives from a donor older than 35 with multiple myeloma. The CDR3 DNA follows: TGTGCCAGCAGCTTAAGGCAAACCTACGAGCAGTACTTC. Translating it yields CASSLRQTYEQYF. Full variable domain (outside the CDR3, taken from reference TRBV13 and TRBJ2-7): AAGVIQSPRHLIKEKRETATLKCYPIPRHDTVYWYQQGPGQDPQFLISFYEKMQSDKGSIPDRFSAQQFSDYHSELNMSSLELGDSALYFCASSLRQTYEQYFGPGTRLTVT.